This entry is about one TCR beta chain. Its antigen is unknown. This sample is part of a study of graft-versus-host responses after intestinal transplantation. General study points: Among recipient marrow samples, GvH clones were found; some appeared first in ileum or blood.

TCRdb's table, derived via immunoSEQ multiplex PCR, lists solely in-frame clones and lacks some. The table has 20,000 to 25,000 clones, about 80% seen once. Germline CDR1 and CDR2: SNHLY and FYNNEI. Trimming left V 6 bases short and J 4 bases short, with 7 bases between. The CDR3 totals 12 residues. The starting material, graft tissue, was processed to release intraepithelial and lamina propria lymphocytes. Sample: ileum tissue, taken 12 days after intestinal transplant. The V and J genes are TRBV2 and TRBJ1-5; D perhaps matches TRBD1 (5 bases). The receptor's source is a human patient who received an intestinal transplant, so some T cells may come from the graft donor. The CDR3 loop reads CASRKGNQPQHF. CDR3 nucleotides: TGTGCCAGCAGGAAGGGGAATCAGCCCCAGCATTTT.